This T cell receptor beta chain is drawn from a study of T cells in Graves' hyperthyroidism and ophthalmopathy. This CDR3 comprises 14 residues. V was cut by 6 bases and J by 3 bases, with 14 bases left in between. CDR1 and CDR2 from the germline V gene are MNHEY and SMNVEV (reference sequence). Amplified TCR beta CDR3 regions derived from RNA transcripts. A set of HTBI primers served as the primers for a first-round RT-PCR of the TCR CDR3. TCRdb re-analysed the multiplex PCR reads in MiXCR, keeping a single row per CDR3 protein. Here the sample spans fewer than 350,000 distinct CDR3 sequences, about a sixth being singletons.

The sample was blood. The clonotype originates from a woman aged 40 to 50 with Graves' ophthalmopathy. This sequence joins TRBV27 and TRBJ1-1; the D is unclear. As DNA, the CDR3 is TGTGCCAGCAGACCGAGGGATTGGGACACTGAAGCTTTCTTT. As protein: CASRPRDWDTEAFF.